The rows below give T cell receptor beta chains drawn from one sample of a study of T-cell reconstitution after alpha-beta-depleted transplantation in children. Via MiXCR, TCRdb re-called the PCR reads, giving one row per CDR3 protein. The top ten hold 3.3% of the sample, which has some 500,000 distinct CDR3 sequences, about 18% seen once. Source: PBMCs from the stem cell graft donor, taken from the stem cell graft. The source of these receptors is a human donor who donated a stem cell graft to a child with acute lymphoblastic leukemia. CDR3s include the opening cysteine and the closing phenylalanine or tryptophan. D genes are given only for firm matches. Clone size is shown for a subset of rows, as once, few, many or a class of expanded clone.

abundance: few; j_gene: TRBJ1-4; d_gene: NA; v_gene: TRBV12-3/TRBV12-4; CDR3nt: TGTGCCAGCAGTTTCGGGAAACCCCTGTTTTTT; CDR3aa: CASSFGKPLFF
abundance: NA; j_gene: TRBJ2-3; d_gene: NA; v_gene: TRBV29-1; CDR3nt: TGCAGCGTTGGTGGCAATGGGTTTACAGATACGCAGTATTTT; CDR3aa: CSVGGNGFTDTQYF
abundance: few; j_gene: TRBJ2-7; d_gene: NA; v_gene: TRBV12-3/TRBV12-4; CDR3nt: TGTGCCAGCCCCTCCCACTCCTACGAGCAGTACTTC; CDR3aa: CASPSHSYEQYF
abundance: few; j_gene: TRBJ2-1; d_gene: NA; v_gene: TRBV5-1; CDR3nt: TGCGCCAGCAGCACGTCAGGGGGCCTAGCGGGATGGGGTGAGCAGTTCTTC; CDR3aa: CASSTSGGLAGWGEQFF
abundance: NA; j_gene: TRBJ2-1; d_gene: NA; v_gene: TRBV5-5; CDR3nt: TGTGCCAGCAGTGGGCCATATAATTACAATGAGCAGTTCTTC; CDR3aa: CASSGPYNYNEQFF
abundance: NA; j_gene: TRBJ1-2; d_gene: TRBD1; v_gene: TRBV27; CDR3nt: TGTGCCAGCAGACGGACAGGGACTCAATATGGCTACACCTTC; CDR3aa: CASRRTGTQYGYTF
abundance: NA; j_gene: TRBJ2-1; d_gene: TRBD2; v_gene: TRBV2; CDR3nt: TGTGCCAGCTATCTAGTACTAGCGGGTTACAATGAGCAGTTCTTC; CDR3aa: CASYLVLAGYNEQFF
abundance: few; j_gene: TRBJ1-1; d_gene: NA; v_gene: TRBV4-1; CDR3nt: TGCGCCAGCAGCCAAGTCTCCTCACGAGGGACTGAAGCTTTCTTT; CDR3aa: CASSQVSSRGTEAFF
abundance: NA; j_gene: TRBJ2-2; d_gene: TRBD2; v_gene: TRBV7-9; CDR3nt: TGTGCCAGCGGACTCCGGACTAGCGGCACCGGGGAGCTGTTTTTT; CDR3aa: CASGLRTSGTGELFF
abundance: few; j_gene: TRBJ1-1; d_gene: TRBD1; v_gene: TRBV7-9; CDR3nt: TGTGCCAGCAGCCTCGGACAGGGGGCCGTATTAACTGAAGCTTTCTTT; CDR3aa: CASSLGQGAVLTEAFF
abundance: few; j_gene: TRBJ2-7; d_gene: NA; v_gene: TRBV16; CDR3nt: TGTGCCAGCAGCCAATCGGGCCTAGATGGCGAGCAGTACTTC; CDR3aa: CASSQSGLDGEQYF
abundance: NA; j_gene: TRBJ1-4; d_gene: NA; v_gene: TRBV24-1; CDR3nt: TGTGCCACCAGTGAGTCCAGGAGGGGCCCTAATGAAAAACTGTTTTTT; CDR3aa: CATSESRRGPNEKLFF
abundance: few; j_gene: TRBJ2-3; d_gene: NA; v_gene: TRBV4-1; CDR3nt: TGCGCCAGCAGCCGGCCCCCCCCAGATACGCAGTATTTT; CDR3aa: CASSRPPPDTQYF
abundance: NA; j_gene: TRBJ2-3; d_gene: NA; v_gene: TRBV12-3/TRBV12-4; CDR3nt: TGTGCCAGCAGTTCCGGACGGTGGAAAATAAAAAACACAGATACGCAGTATTTT; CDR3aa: CASSSGRWKIKNTDTQYF
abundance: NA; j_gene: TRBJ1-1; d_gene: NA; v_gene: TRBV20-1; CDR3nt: TGCAGTGCTAGAGACGGGACCCTGAACACTGAAGCTTTCTTT; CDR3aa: CSARDGTLNTEAFF
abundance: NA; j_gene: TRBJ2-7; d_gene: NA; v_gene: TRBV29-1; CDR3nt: TGCAGCGTTGAAGAGCAGTCCTACGAGCAGTACTTC; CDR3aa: CSVEEQSYEQYF
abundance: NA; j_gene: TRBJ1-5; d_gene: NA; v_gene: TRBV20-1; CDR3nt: TGCAGTGCTAGAGATGGAGAGAGCAATCAGCCCCAGCATTTT; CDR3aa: CSARDGESNQPQHF
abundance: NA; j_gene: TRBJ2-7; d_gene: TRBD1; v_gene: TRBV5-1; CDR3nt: TGCGCCAGCAGTTGGGACAGCGGCTACGAGCAGTACTTC; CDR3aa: CASSWDSGYEQYF
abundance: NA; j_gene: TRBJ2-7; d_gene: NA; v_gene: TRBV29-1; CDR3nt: TGCAGCGCCAACGCGCGGGGATCCCCCTACGAGCAGTACTTC; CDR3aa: CSANARGSPYEQYF
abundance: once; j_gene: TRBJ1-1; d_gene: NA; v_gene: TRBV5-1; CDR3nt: TGCGCCAGCAGCTTGGCCGGAACAGCCGCTGAAGCTTTCTTT; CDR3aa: CASSLAGTAAEAFF
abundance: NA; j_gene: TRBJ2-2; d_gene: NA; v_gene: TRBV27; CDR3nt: TGTGCCAGCAGTTTTTCCATCGGGGAGCTGTTTTTT; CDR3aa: CASSFSIGELFF
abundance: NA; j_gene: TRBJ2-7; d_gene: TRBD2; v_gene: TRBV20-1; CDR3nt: TGCAGTGCACCGGGACTAGCGGTAGGCGAGCAGTACTTC; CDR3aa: CSAPGLAVGEQYF
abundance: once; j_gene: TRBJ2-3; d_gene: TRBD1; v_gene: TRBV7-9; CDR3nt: TGTGCCAGCAGCCCATTTGGACAGGGCTACACAGATACGCAGTATTTT; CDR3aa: CASSPFGQGYTDTQYF
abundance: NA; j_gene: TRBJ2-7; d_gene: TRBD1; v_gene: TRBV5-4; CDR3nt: TGTGCCAGCAGCTTTCTGGACAGGGGGCGCGAGCAGTACTTC; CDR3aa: CASSFLDRGREQYF
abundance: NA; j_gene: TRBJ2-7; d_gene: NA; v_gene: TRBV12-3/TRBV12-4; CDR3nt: TGTGCCAGCAAAGGACCCCTCGCCTACGAGCAGTACTTC; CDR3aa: CASKGPLAYEQYF
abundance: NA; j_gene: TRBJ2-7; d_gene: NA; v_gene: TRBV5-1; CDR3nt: TGCGCCAGCAGCTTTTCCGACGGGGGGCAAAGGTCCTACGAGCAGTACTTC; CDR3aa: CASSFSDGGQRSYEQYF
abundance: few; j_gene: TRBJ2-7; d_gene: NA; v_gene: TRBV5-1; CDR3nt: TGCGCCAGCAGCTTGGGCATACGTCCAGGTGAGGGCGAGCAGTACTTC; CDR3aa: CASSLGIRPGEGEQYF
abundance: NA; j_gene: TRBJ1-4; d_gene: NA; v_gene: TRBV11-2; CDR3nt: TGTGCCAGCAGCCGCGGTGGGGGAACGGCCAGCGCGACTAATGAAAAACTGTTTTTT; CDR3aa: CASSRGGGTASATNEKLFF
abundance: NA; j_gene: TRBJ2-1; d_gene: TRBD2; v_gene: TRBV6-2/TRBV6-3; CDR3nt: TGTGCCAGCAGCTACGGCCTACTAGCGGGAGTCCACAATGAGCAGTTCTTC; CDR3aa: CASSYGLLAGVHNEQFF
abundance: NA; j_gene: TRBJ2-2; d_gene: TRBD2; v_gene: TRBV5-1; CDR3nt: TGCGCCAGCAGCGGACTAGCAGCGAACACCGGGGAGCTGTTTTTT; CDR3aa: CASSGLAANTGELFF
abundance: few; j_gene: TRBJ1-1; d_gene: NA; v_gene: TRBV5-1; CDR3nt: TGCGCCAGCAGAAAACAGGGTTTTATGAACACTGAAGCTTTCTTT; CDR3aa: CASRKQGFMNTEAFF